One sample yielded the 24 T cell receptor beta chains listed below, sequenced in a study of T cells after yellow fever vaccination. TCRdb independently ran MiXCR on the 5' RACE reads; one entry per CDR3 protein. The sample has nearly 550,000 distinct CDR3 sequences, 19% seen once; the top ten hold roughly an eighth. Material: PBMCs, obtained 15 days after the yellow fever booster vaccination. The receptor source for this set is a man in his thirties or forties who received the YFV17D yellow fever vaccine.

The CDR3 DNA reads TGTGCCAGCAGCTTAATGGCGGGAGTCGGCACAGATACGCAGTATTTT. Amino acids: CASSLMAGVGTDTQYF. The chain has TRBV7-3 and TRBJ2-3; 7 nucleotides match TRBD2. This CDR3 has 16 residues. The V gene's germline CDR1 is SGHTA and CDR2 FQGTGA. With 1 base clipped from V and 1 base from J, the junction kept 5 bases outside the gene matches. The complete variable domain, with remaining parts taken from reference TRBV7-3 and TRBJ2-3, reads GAGVSQTPSNKVTEKGKYVELRCDPISGHTALYWYRQSLGQGPEFLIYFQGTGAADDSGLPNDRFFAVRPEGSVSTLKIQRTERGDSAVYLCASSLMAGVGTDTQYFGPGTRLTVL.

This chain uses TRBV20-1 with TRBJ2-7, with 8 positions matching TRBD1. The CDR3 loop spans 17 amino acids. Trimming took 6 bases from V and 0 from J; bases not matched to a gene: 16. From germline, CDR1 is DFQATT and CDR2 SNEGSKA (reference sequence). The CDR3 spells CSATRGRQGATSYEQYF. In DNA, the CDR3 is TGCAGTGCCACCCGAGGTAGGCAGGGGGCTACCTCCTACGAGCAGTACTTC.

This clonotype was counted between two and nine times. The J gene is TRBJ2-1, the V gene TRBV5-1, with 7 bases fitting TRBD2. Germline values: CDR1 SGHRS, CDR2 YFSETQ. The CDR3 extends over 16 amino acids. After removal of 4 bases from V and 0 bases from J, the junction contained 7 bases not matched to a gene. The CDR3 coding sequence is TGCGCCAGCAGCCTTCCCCGGACTAGCTCCTACAATGAGCAGTTCTTC. As protein: CASSLPRTSSYNEQFF.

This clonotype occurred a few times. The chain recombines TRBV5-1 with TRBJ2-5; 11 nucleotides agree with TRBD2. The CDR3 has 17 amino acids. Germline V gene data show CDR1 as SGHRS and CDR2 as YFSETQ. Unmatched junction bases numbered 9, after V lost 0 bases and J lost 5 bases. For the CDR3, the DNA is TGCGCCAGCAGCTTGGTGACTAGCGGGATCCTTCGGGAGACCCAGTACTTC. Translated, it gives CASSLVTSGILRETQYF. Together with reference TRBV5-1 and TRBJ2-5, the CDR3 gives the full variable domain: KAGVTQTPRYLIKTRGQQVTLSCSPISGHRSVSWYQQTPGQGLQFLFEYFSETQRNKGNFPGRFSGRQFSNSRSEMNVSTLELGDSALYLCASSLVTSGILRETQYFGPGTRLLVL.

This clonotype has more than one count but fewer than ten. The V gene is TRBV14, the J gene TRBJ2-7; 9 nucleotides match TRBD2. CDR1 is SGHDN, CDR2 FVKESK, per germline. Trimming at V came to 6 bases and at J to 7 bases, leaving 10 bases not matched to a gene. This CDR3 contains 14 residues. The CDR3 DNA follows: TGTGCCAGCAGTCAGGGACTAGCACGCGATGAGCAGTACTTC. Translation gives CASSQGLARDEQYF.

This clonotype occurred a few times. The rearrangement links TRBV9 to TRBJ1-5, with D possibly being TRBD1 (6 bases). V was clipped by 4 bases and J by 7 bases, with 18 bases between them. In germline, CDR1 is SGDLS, CDR2 YYNGEE. The CDR3 runs to 15 residues. CDR3 region: CASSLGTGLGQPQHF. CDR3 nucleotides: TGTGCCAGCAGCCTGGGCACAGGGTTGGGGCAGCCCCAGCATTTT.

A remark on this clonotype: This could be a read error, since a much larger clone is one nucleotide away. This rearrangement joins TRBV20-1 to TRBJ2-7; D unclear. CDR1 is DFQATT and CDR2 is SNEGSKA in the germline V gene (reference sequence). The CDR3 sequence is 15 residues long. CDR3 bases: TGCTGTGCTAGAGATCTAGGGATCCCCTCCTACGAGCAGTACTTC. This gives the protein CCARDLGIPSYEQYF.

The genes are TRBV10-3 and TRBJ2-7; a weak D match, TRBD1 (6 bases). The CDR3 is 13 residues long. CDR1 is ENHRY and CDR2 is SYGVKD in the germline V gene. Trimming cost V 3 bases and J 2 bases, with 8 bases left between them. The CDR3 bases are TGTGCCATCAGTGATCGACAGGCCTACGAGCAGTACTTC. Translating it yields CAISDRQAYEQYF.

In this sample, this clonotype turned up a few times. The chain is built from TRBV20-1 and TRBJ1-2; D is ambiguous. In germline, CDR1 is DFQATT, CDR2 SNEGSKA (reference sequence). Trimming cost V 5 bases and J 8 bases, with 15 bases left between them. This CDR3 spans 12 amino acids. Here the CDR3 DNA reads TGCAGTGCTCGTGAGTCCTCAGCCGGCTACACCTTC. Translation: CSARESSAGYTF.

The rearrangement uses TRBV9 and TRBJ2-7; the D gene is possibly TRBD1 (6 bases). V lost 0 bases and J lost 4, with 11 bases in between. Looked up from germline, CDR1 is SGDLS and CDR2 is YYNGEE. The CDR3 length is 14 residues. CDR3 sequence (DNA): TGTGCCAGCAGCGTAGAGGACAGTTATTACGAGCAGTACTTC. Protein product: CASSVEDSYYEQYF. Looking up the rest from reference TRBV9 and TRBJ2-7 gives the full variable domain: DSGVTQTPKHLITATGQRVTLRCSPRSGDLSVYWYQQSLDQGLQFLIQYYNGEERAKGNILERFSAQQFPDLHSELNLSSLELGDSALYFCASSVEDSYYEQYFGPGTRLTVT.

The chain carries TRBV7-2 and TRBJ2-7; D may be TRBD1 (8 bases). The CDR3 sequence is 14 residues long. Deletions cut 5 bases from V and 5 bases from J, with 16 bases between. Germline-derived CDR1 and CDR2 are SGHTA and FQGNSA. The CDR3 DNA reads as TGTGCCAGCAGCACACAGGGGGGGGTCGACGAGCAGTACTTC. Its translation: CASSTQGGVDEQYF.

The genes are TRBV9 and TRBJ1-1; D is unclear. CDR1 is SGDLS, CDR2 YYNGEE, per germline. The CDR3 length is 15 residues. The V end was cut by 4 bases, the J end by 2 bases, with 15 bases between. The CDR3 region is CASSPSRSPNTEAFF. The CDR3, as DNA: TGTGCCAGCAGCCCCTCACGCTCACCCAACACTGAAGCTTTCTTT.

This clonotype is a singleton in its sample. This chain uses TRBV7-2 with TRBJ2-3; 14 bases fit TRBD2. From germline, CDR1 is SGHTA and CDR2 FQGNSA. The CDR3 spans 17 residues. Trimming took 4 bases from V and 2 from J; bases not matched to a gene: 5. The CDR3: CASSSGTSGGVTDTQYF. CDR3 sequence (DNA): TGTGCCAGCAGCTCAGGGACTAGCGGGGGTGTCACAGATACGCAGTATTTT. The variable domain in full, with the rest retrieved from reference TRBV7-2 and TRBJ2-3, is GAGVSQSPSNKVTEKGKDVELRCDPISGHTALYWYRQSLGQGLEFLIYFQGNSAPDKSGLPSDRFSAERTGGSVSTLTIQRTQQEDSAVYLCASSSGTSGGVTDTQYFGPGTRLTVL.

This clonotype was seen more than once but under ten times. J is TRBJ2-7 and V is TRBV10-3, with 8 bases fitting TRBD1. The V and J ends lost 4 bases and 1 base, in that order; junction bases with no gene match: 3. CDR1 ENHRY and CDR2 SYGVKD come from the germline V gene. The CDR3 spans 14 residues. Here the CDR3 DNA reads TGTGCCATCAGTGGCGGGACAGGATCCTACGAGCAGTACTTC. Its translation: CAISGGTGSYEQYF.

This clonotype showed up just a few times. This chain connects TRBV30 to TRBJ2-3; D uncertain. V dropped 2 bases and J dropped 6 bases, with 12 bases sitting between them. Germline loops: CDR1 GTSNPN, CDR2 SVGIG (reference sequence). The CDR3 extends over 13 amino acids. The CDR3 DNA reads TGTGCCTGGAGTTTTGCCCCACAGGATACGCAGTATTTT. This sequence encodes CAWSFAPQDTQYF.

This clonotype was recorded a few times. The chain has TRBV7-8 and TRBJ2-2, with 7 bases matching TRBD2. After removal of 2 bases from V and 4 bases from J, the junction contained 7 bases not matched to a gene. Germline values: CDR1 SGHVS, CDR2 FQNEAQ. There are 16 residues in the CDR3. The CDR3 here is CASSLRASGSTGELFF. Here the CDR3 DNA reads TGTGCCAGCAGCTTAAGGGCTAGCGGATCCACCGGGGAGCTGTTTTTT.

This chain joins TRBV29-1 and TRBJ2-1; 8 bases line up with TRBD2. V lost 4 bases, J lost 15 bases, and 8 bases stayed unmatched. CDR1 SQVTM and CDR2 ANQGSEA come from the germline V gene. The CDR3 covers 11 residues. The DNA of the CDR3 is TGCAGCGTTGTGGCGGGAGGCGTAGCGTTCTTC. It yields the protein CSVVAGGVAFF.

The V call is TRBV12-3 or TRBV12-4, the J call TRBJ2-7; 7 bases line up with TRBD1. V dropped 2 bases and J dropped 2; count of bases not matched to a gene: 6. The CDR3 length is 15 residues. The CDR3 sequence: CASSLKGAAAYEQYF. The CDR3 DNA reads TGTGCCAGCAGTTTAAAGGGGGCCGCCGCCTACGAGCAGTACTTC.

There are a few counts of this clonotype. The chain recombines TRBV7-2 with TRBJ1-1, with D unresolved. CDR1 is SGHTA and CDR2 is FQGNSA in the germline V gene. V was pared by 0 bases and J by 3 bases, with 8 bases between. The CDR3 covers 14 residues. The DNA for the CDR3 is TGTGCCAGCAGCTTAGCCCTGACATACACTGAAGCTTTCTTT. Translating it yields CASSLALTYTEAFF.

The chain combines TRBV20-1 with TRBJ2-1; D gene unclear. Trimming removed 1 base from V and 4 bases from J, with 8 bases in between. The length of the CDR3 is 13 residues. CDR1 and CDR2 from the germline V gene are DFQATT and SNEGSKA (reference sequence). In DNA form, the CDR3 reads TGCAGTGCTAGAGGGATCGGATACAATGAGCAGTTCTTC. Encoded protein: CSARGIGYNEQFF.

This clonotype was seen a few times. This chain connects TRBV24-1 to TRBJ2-1; 7 nucleotides agree with TRBD1. The trim removed 5 bases at V and 4 bases at J, leaving 4 bases unmatched. The CDR3 spans 14 residues. Germline assignment: CDR1 KGHDR and CDR2 SFDVKD. DNA of the CDR3: TGTGCCACCAGTGGGCCGGGACAGTACAATGAGCAGTTCTTC. Translation gives CATSGPGQYNEQFF.

The J gene is TRBJ2-7, the V gene TRBV20-1; D is uncertain. Between the trimmed V and J ends, which lost 3 bases and 6 bases, there was a span of 9 bases. The CDR3 totals 11 residues. Germline V gene sequence: CDR1 DFQATT, CDR2 SNEGSKA (reference sequence). CDR3 in amino acids: CSARNLGEQYF. The DNA of the CDR3 is TGCAGTGCTAGGAATCTGGGCGAGCAGTACTTC.

This clonotype was picked up a small number of times. The chain employs TRBV29-1 and TRBJ1-2, with 8 nucleotides matching TRBD1. The CDR3 loop spans 9 amino acids. V gave up 6 bases and J gave up 14 bases; unmatched junction bases: 5. Germline CDR1 reads SQVTM; CDR2 reads ANQGSEA. The CDR3 sequence is CSVGQGETF. CDR3 bases: TGCAGCGTCGGACAGGGAGAGACCTTC.

Only one count was recorded for this clonotype. This rearrangement joins TRBV27 to TRBJ2-7; 12 bases line up with TRBD2. V lost 4 bases and J lost 1; bases outside the gene matches: 11. This CDR3 contains 18 residues. CDR1 is MNHEY, CDR2 SMNVEV, per germline (reference sequence). This CDR3 reads CASSSPGLAGPLSYEQYF. Written as DNA, the CDR3 is TGTGCCAGCAGTTCCCCAGGACTAGCGGGACCCCTTTCCTACGAGCAGTACTTC.